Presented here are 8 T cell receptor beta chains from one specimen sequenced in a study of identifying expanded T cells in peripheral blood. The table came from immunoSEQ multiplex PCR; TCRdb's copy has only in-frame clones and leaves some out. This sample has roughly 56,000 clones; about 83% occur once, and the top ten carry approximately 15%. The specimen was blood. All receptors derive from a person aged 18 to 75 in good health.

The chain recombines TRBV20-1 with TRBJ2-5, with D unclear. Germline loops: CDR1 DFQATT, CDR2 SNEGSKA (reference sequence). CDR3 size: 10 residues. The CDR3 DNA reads TGCAGCGTGGGTCAAGAGACCCAGTACTTC. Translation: CSVGQETQYF.

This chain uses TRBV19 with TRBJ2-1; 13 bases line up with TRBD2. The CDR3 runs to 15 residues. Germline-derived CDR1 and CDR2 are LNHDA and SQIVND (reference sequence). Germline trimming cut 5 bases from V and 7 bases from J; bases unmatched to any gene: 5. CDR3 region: CASSPRLAGGNEQFF. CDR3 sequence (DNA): TGTGCCAGTAGTCCGAGACTAGCGGGAGGAAATGAGCAGTTCTTC.

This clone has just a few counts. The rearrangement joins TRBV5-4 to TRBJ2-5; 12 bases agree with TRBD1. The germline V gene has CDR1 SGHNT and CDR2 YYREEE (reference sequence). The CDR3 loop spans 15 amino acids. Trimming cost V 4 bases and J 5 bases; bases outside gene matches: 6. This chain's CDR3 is CASSRGDRGRETQYF. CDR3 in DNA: TGTGCCAGCAGCCGAGGGGACAGGGGGCGTGAGACCCAGTACTTC.

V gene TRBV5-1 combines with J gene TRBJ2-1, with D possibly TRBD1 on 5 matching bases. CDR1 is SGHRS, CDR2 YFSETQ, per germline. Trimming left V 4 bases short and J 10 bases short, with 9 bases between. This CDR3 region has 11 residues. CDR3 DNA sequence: TGCGCCAGCAGCGGGGCGGACGAGCAGTTCTTC. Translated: CASSGADEQFF.

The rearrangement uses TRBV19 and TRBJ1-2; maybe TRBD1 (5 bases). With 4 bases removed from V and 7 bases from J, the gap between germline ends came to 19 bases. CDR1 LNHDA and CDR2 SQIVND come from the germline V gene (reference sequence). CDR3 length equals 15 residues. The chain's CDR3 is CASSRAGTPVFGYTF. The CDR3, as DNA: TGTGCCAGTAGTAGAGCCGGGACGCCCGTCTTTGGCTACACCTTC. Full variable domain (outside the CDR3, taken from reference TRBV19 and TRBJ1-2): DGGITQSPKYLFRKEGQNVTLSCEQNLNHDAMYWYRQDPGQGLRLIYYSQIVNDFQKGDIAEGYSVSREKKESFPLTVTSAQKNPTAFYLCASSRAGTPVFGYTFGSGTRLTVV.

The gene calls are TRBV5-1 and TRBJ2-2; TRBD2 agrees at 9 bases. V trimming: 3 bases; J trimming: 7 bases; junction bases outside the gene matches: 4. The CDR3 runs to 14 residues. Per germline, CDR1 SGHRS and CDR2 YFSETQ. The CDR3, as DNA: TGCGCCAGCAGCTGGAGCGGGGGGCTCGGGGAGCTGTTTTTT. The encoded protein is CASSWSGGLGELFF.

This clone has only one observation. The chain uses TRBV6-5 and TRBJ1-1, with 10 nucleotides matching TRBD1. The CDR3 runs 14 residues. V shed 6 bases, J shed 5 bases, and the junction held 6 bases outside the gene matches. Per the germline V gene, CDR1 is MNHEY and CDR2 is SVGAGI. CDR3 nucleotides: TGTGCCAGCAGCTTTGGACAGGGGGGGACTGAAGCTTTCTTT. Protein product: CASSFGQGGTEAFF.

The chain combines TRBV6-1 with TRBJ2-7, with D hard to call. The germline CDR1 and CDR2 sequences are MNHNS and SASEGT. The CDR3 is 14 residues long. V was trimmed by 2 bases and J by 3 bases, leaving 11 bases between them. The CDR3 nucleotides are TGTGCCAGCAGTGAAAACCGGATCAACTACGAGCAGTACGTC. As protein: CASSENRINYEQYV.